This entry features one TCR beta chain sequence. This sample is drawn from a study of naive and memory T cell subsets. EMRA cells were CD45RA+CD27-, and effector memory cells CD45RA-CD27-. The beta constant-region primer was an equimolar mix of two oligonucleotides covering TRBC1 and TRBC2. Nested alpha and beta constant-region primers with the SP2 primer drove four PCR rounds on ligated cDNA. TCRdb redid the calling of the UMI-ligation and nested PCR reads with MiXCR, one entry per CDR3 protein. Here the sample spans several thousand distinct CDR3 sequences, 5.2% being singletons. The sequenced sample consisted of effector memory CD8+ T cells from blood. Stated subset: effector memory, CD45RA- CD27-. The sequence was obtained from a human donor in good health.

CDR3 in DNA: TGTGCCAGCAGCTCAAATGACTGGGGAACTGAAGCTTTCTTT. Translated: CASSSNDWGTEAFF. The rearrangement joins TRBV7-6 to TRBJ1-1; D gene unclear. The CDR3 covers 14 residues. The ends were cut back, 4 bases at V and 5 bases at J, with 14 bases in the middle. CDR1 is SGHVS, CDR2 FNYEAQ, per germline.